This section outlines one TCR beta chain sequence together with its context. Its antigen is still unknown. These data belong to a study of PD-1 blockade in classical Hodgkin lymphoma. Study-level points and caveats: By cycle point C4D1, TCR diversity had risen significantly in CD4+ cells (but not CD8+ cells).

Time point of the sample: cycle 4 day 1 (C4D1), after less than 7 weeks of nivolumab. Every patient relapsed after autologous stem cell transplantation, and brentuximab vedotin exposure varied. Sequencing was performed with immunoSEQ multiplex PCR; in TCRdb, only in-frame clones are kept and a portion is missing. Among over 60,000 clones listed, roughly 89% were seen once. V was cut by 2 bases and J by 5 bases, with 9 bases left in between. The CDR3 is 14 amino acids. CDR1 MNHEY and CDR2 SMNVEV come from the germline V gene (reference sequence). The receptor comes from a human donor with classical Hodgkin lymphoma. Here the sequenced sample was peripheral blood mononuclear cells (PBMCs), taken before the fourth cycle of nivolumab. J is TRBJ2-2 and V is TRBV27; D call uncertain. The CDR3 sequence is CASSLLRVTGELFF. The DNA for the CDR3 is TGTGCCAGCAGTTTACTAAGGGTAACCGGGGAGCTGTTTTTT.